The present T cell receptor (beta chain) was sequenced within a study of neoadjuvant anti-PD-1 for oral cavity cancer. Study-wide context: Around day 43, patients without progression received a fourth nivolumab dose before surgery.

Overall study results and limits: Treg/Th17 ratio rose with pretreatment blood and fell with post-treatment tumor TCRbeta clonality.

A few counts support this clone. The antigen remains undetermined. Measured with immunoSEQ multiplex PCR; TCRdb has only the in-frame clones, and not every one. The table includes about 12,000 clones, around 71% detected once. CDR1 SGHDT and CDR2 YYEEEE come from the germline V gene. The V and J ends lost 0 bases and 0 bases respectively, with 6 bases between them. CDR3 size: 14 residues. The time point was: after neoadjuvant nivolumab, at surgical resection. These oral cavity squamous cell carcinomas were HPV-negative and locally advanced. Analysis of PBMCs was direct, with no culture step. Sequenced material: PBMCs, taken after nivolumab (anti-PD-1) treatment. The V and J genes are TRBV5-6 and TRBJ1-1; unclear D gene. This TCR was sampled from a person aged 35-80 years with oral cavity squamous cell carcinoma. For the CDR3, the DNA is TGTGCCAGCAGCTTGGAACGAATGAACACTGAAGCTTTCTTT. Translation gives CASSLERMNTEAFF. Supplemented by reference TRBV5-6 and TRBJ1-1, the full variable domain reads DAGVTQSPTHLIKTRGQQVTLRCSPKSGHDTVSWYQQALGQGPQFIFQYYEEEERQRGNFPDRFSGHQFPNYSSELNVNALLLGDSALYLCASSLERMNTEAFFGQGTRLTVV.